The 21 T cell receptor beta chains presented below share a single source sample, sequenced in a study of blood T cells in healthy people across ages. A second PCR, run for about 7 to 11 cycles, used a sample-barcoded 5' primer plus a J-beta primer mix. TCRdb ran MiXCR on the 5' RACE reads and lists one entry per CDR3 protein. The sample shows about 1.5 million distinct CDR3 sequences, 40% to 45% of them seen only once. The sequenced material came from blood. These TCRs come from a woman between 18 and 30 years old in good health.

The gene calls are TRBV7-2 and TRBJ2-1, with 12 bases identical to TRBD2. Germline trimming cut 8 bases from V and 10 bases from J; bases unmatched to any gene: 6. The CDR3 totals 13 residues. CDR1 is SGHTA and CDR2 is FQGNSA in the germline V gene. The CDR3 spells CASSPSGRVEQFF. CDR3 nucleotide sequence: TGTGCCAGCTCCCCTAGCGGGAGGGTCGAGCAGTTCTTC. Complete variable domain (other parts from reference TRBV7-2 and TRBJ2-1): GAGVSQSPSNKVTEKGKDVELRCDPISGHTALYWYRQSLGQGLEFLIYFQGNSAPDKSGLPSDRFSAERTGGSVSTLTIQRTQQEDSAVYLCASSPSGRVEQFFGPGTRLTVL.

V usage is TRBV10-3 and J usage is TRBJ2-7, with D perhaps TRBD2 (6 bases). The J call is uncertain, as TRBJ2-5 better fits the DNA end. In germline, CDR1 is ENHRY, CDR2 SYGVKD. The CDR3 runs 12 residues. The CDR3 region has the DNA TGTGCCATCTCATTAGGAGGGGAGACCCAGTACTTC. This codes for CAISLGGETQYF.

This CDR3 reads CASSYRQGSYEKLFF. CDR3 sequence (DNA): TGTGCCAGCAGTTATAGACAGGGGAGTTATGAAAAACTGTTTTTT. The gene calls are TRBV2 and TRBJ1-4; 8 nucleotides line up with TRBD1. The germline CDR1 and CDR2 sequences are SNHLY and FYNNEI. This CDR3 is 15 amino acids long. V lost 5 bases to trimming and J lost 6 bases; unmatched junction nucleotides: 8.

This clonotype occurred a few times. The chain links TRBV12-3 or TRBV12-4 to TRBJ1-2; 10 positions agree with TRBD1. The CDR3 loop spans 14 amino acids. The junction had 6 bases not matched to a gene; V was cut back by 6 bases and J by 5 bases. The chain's CDR3 is CASRQPGQGYGYTF. CDR3 sequence (DNA): TGTGCCAGCAGACAACCGGGACAGGGGTATGGCTACACCTTC.

CDR3 coding DNA: TGTGCCAGCAGCCAAGTGGGGGACTCCTACAATGAGCAGTACTTC. Its translation is CASSQVGDSYNEQYF. V and J are TRBV14 and TRBJ2-1, with a tentative D call TRBD2 (6 bases). The J call is doubtful: the DNA matches TRBJ2-7 better. The CDR3 has 15 residues. Germline assignment: CDR1 SGHDN and CDR2 FVKESK.

This clonotype was detected a few times. The chain uses TRBV24-1 and TRBJ2-5; D call uncertain. This CDR3 is 16 amino acids long. Trimming pared 1 base from V and 1 base from J, leaving 12 bases between. Germline CDR1 KGHDR, CDR2 SFDVKD. CDR3 loop: CATSDFAKDAQETQYF. CDR3 sequence (DNA): TGTGCCACCAGTGATTTTGCCAAGGATGCCCAAGAGACCCAGTACTTC.

The chain carries TRBV9 and TRBJ2-1; TRBD2 agrees at 8 bases. Looked up from germline, CDR1 is SGDLS and CDR2 is YYNGEE. Trimming at V came to 0 bases and at J to 0 bases, leaving 8 bases not matched to a gene. The CDR3 has 18 amino acids. CDR3 sequence: CASSVGLAGNSSYNEQFF. The CDR3 DNA reads TGTGCCAGCAGCGTAGGGCTAGCGGGTAACAGCTCCTACAATGAGCAGTTCTTC.

The chain couples TRBV7-2 to TRBJ2-5; D is ambiguous. In germline, CDR1 is SGHTA, CDR2 FQGNSA. This CDR3 is built from 15 residues. The V end was cut by 2 bases, the J end by 0 bases, with 10 bases between. This CDR3 reads CASSLYGQHQETQYF. The CDR3 region has the DNA TGTGCCAGCAGCTTATATGGCCAACACCAAGAGACCCAGTACTTC. Drawing the rest from reference TRBV7-2 and TRBJ2-5, the complete variable domain is GAGVSQSPSNKVTEKGKDVELRCDPISGHTALYWYRQSLGQGLEFLIYFQGNSAPDKSGLPSDRFSAERTGGSVSTLTIQRTQQEDSAVYLCASSLYGQHQETQYFGPGTRLLVL.

V gene TRBV12-3 or TRBV12-4 combines with J gene TRBJ1-1; no firm D call. The V end lost 3 bases, the J end lost 4 bases, and 12 bases lay between the germline ends. The CDR3 covers 14 residues. CDR3 nucleotide sequence: TGTGCCAGCAGTTTTAAAGGTCCCGGCACTGAAGCTTTCTTT. As protein: CASSFKGPGTEAFF.

This chain connects TRBV7-8 to TRBJ2-1; no clear D. CDR1 is SGHVS and CDR2 is FQNEAQ in the germline V gene. There are 14 residues in the CDR3. Trimming pared 1 base from V and 7 bases from J, leaving 11 bases between. The CDR3 spells CASSLDRWGNEQFF. The CDR3 nucleotides read TGTGCCAGCAGCTTAGACCGTTGGGGAAATGAGCAGTTCTTC.

This clonotype occurred a few times. The V call is TRBV5-6, the J call TRBJ2-4, with unresolved D. The V gene lost 2 bases and the J gene lost 0 bases, with 12 bases spanning the gap. This CDR3 is 16 amino acids long. Germline loops: CDR1 SGHDT, CDR2 YYEEEE. The DNA of the CDR3 is TGTGCCAGCAGCTTAGGCGGTTCGCTAGCCAAAAACATTCAGTACTTC. Amino acids: CASSLGGSLAKNIQYF.

This clonotype has a handful of counts. The chain recombines TRBV4-3 with TRBJ2-7; 7 bases are shared with TRBD2. The V gene's germline CDR1 is LGHNA and CDR2 YSLEER. V lost 2 bases, J lost 3 bases, and 7 bases stayed unmatched. The CDR3 has 15 amino acids. The CDR3 protein is CASSQWEGLFYEQYF. The CDR3 region has the DNA TGCGCCAGCAGCCAATGGGAGGGACTCTTCTACGAGCAGTACTTC.

As regards this clonotype: One base away lies a much larger clone, so this may be a sequencing read error. The rearrangement joins TRBV29-1 to TRBJ2-1; 11 nucleotides align to TRBD2. This CDR3 has 15 residues. The V segment lost 3 bases and the J segment 13 bases; nucleotides outside the gene matches: 14. The germline V gene has CDR1 SQVTM and CDR2 ANQGSEA. In DNA form, the CDR3 reads TGCAGCGTTGATAGCGGGGGGGCCCTGATTGAGACCCAGTTCTTC. It translates to CSVDSGGALIETQFF.

This clonotype was detected only a few times. The V and J genes are TRBV9 and TRBJ2-3, with D unclear. The germline V and J ends were trimmed by 6 bases and 0 bases, with 8 bases remaining between them. The CDR3 runs 13 residues. The germline V gene encodes CDR1 SGDLS and CDR2 YYNGEE. The CDR3 loop is CASMAPSTDTQYF. CDR3 in DNA: TGTGCCAGCATGGCCCCTAGCACAGATACGCAGTATTTT.

Ten or more counts support this clonotype. This chain joins TRBV6-2 or TRBV6-3 and TRBJ2-3; D is ambiguous. Trimming cost V 2 bases and J 0 bases, with 9 bases left between them. CDR3 length equals 15 residues. The germline CDR1 and CDR2 sequences are MNHEY and SVGEGT. CDR3: CASSYLEASTDTQYF. Here the CDR3 DNA reads TGTGCCAGCAGTTACCTTGAAGCTAGCACAGATACGCAGTATTTT.

Ten or more counts support this clonotype. CDR3: CASSFTVIYGYTF. The CDR3 DNA is TGTGCCAGCAGCTTCACGGTCATATATGGCTACACCTTC. The rearrangement links TRBV5-6 to TRBJ1-2; D uncertain. The V gene lost 2 bases and the J gene lost 5 bases, with 10 bases spanning the gap. The CDR3 has 13 residues. Per the germline V gene, CDR1 is SGHDT and CDR2 is YYEEEE. Complete variable domain (other parts from reference TRBV5-6 and TRBJ1-2): DAGVTQSPTHLIKTRGQQVTLRCSPKSGHDTVSWYQQALGQGPQFIFQYYEEEERQRGNFPDRFSGHQFPNYSSELNVNALLLGDSALYLCASSFTVIYGYTFGSGTRLTVV.

This chain joins TRBV12-3 or TRBV12-4 and TRBJ2-7; a weak D match, TRBD2 (5 bases). The CDR3 runs to 16 residues. The V gene lost 7 bases and the J gene lost 7 bases, with 26 bases spanning the gap. This chain's CDR3 is CASTRGEHLLGSEQYF. The CDR3 nucleotides are TGTGCCAGCACGCGCGGTGAGCACCTATTAGGGAGTGAGCAGTACTTC.

For this clonotype: A single base separates this from a much larger clone, so it may be a read error. The chain recombines TRBV24-1 with TRBJ1-6, with D tentatively TRBD1 (6 bases). The germline gives CDR1 KGHDR, CDR2 SFDVKD. This CDR3 comprises 17 residues. Trimming took off 10 bases at V and 1 base at J, with 19 bases between the two ends. For the CDR3, the DNA is TGTGCCACAAACAACTCTAGCAGGGGATCCTATAATTCACCCCTCCACTTT. Its translation is CATNNSSRGSYNSPLHF.

This clonotype was observed a single time. V usage is TRBV7-2 and J usage is TRBJ1-2, with D possibly matching TRBD1 (6 bases). The CDR3 is made up of 14 amino acids. V was shortened by 5 bases and J by 6 bases, with 16 bases between the two germline ends. The germline V gene has CDR1 SGHTA and CDR2 FQGNSA. Here the CDR3 DNA reads TGTGCCAGCAGCCCGGGGAGGGGGGATAATGGCTACACCTTC. It is translated as CASSPGRGDNGYTF.

This clonotype has just a few counts. V is TRBV6-5 and J is TRBJ2-1, with TRBD2 matching 12 bases. Germline CDR1 is MNHEY and CDR2 is SVGAGI. The CDR3 spans 14 residues. Trimming at V came to 6 bases and at J to 8 bases, leaving 5 bases not matched to a gene. CDR3 sequence reads: CASRTSGSLHEQFF. The CDR3 coding sequence is TGTGCCAGCAGGACTAGCGGGAGTCTCCATGAGCAGTTCTTC.

Turning to this clonotype: A much more abundant neighbour one base away suggests this may be a read error. This chain links TRBV7-9 with TRBJ2-1; D ambiguous. This CDR3 contains 15 residues. V lost 2 bases and J lost 6, with 14 bases in between. Germline V gene lookup returns CDR1 SEHNR and CDR2 FQNEAQ (reference sequence). This chain's CDR3 is CASSLMAQTCNEQFF. CDR3 bases: TGTGCCAGCAGCTTAATGGCACAAACTTGCAATGAGCAGTTCTTC.